A selection of T cell receptor beta chains follows, all from one sample in a study of vaccination and CD4 T cells after COVID-19. Each CDR3 protein is one row after TCRdb ran MiXCR on the PCR reads. The sample consists of about 14,000 distinct CDR3 sequences, about 53% of them appearing once. These TCRs are of unknown antigen specificity. Sequences were derived from CD4+ T cells from blood, cultured in vitro, sampled before SARS-CoV-2 vaccination. These receptors were taken from a human donor who had recovered from COVID-19. Both conserved end residues are part of each CDR3. The D gene is left open where the match is weak. Only some rows state a clone size, as once, few, many or a class for expanded clones.

clone_size,d_call,v_call,j_call,cdr3_aa,cdr3_nt
.,.,TRBV29-1,TRBJ2-3,CSLMTRAGDTQYF,TGCAGCTTAATGACTAGGGCCGGAGATACGCAGTATTTT
.,TRBD1,TRBV7-3,TRBJ2-2,CASSGASRGPTNTGELFF,TGTGCCAGCAGCGGGGCTAGTAGGGGGCCCACGAACACCGGGGAGCTGTTTTTT
.,.,TRBV24-1,TRBJ2-7,CATSDSWQGVEQYF,TGTGCCACCAGTGATTCGTGGCAGGGCGTCGAGCAGTACTTC
few,TRBD1,TRBV6-1,TRBJ2-3,CASSEFPDRAGTDTQYF,TGTGCCAGCAGTGAATTCCCGGACAGGGCAGGCACAGATACGCAGTATTTT
.,TRBD2,TRBV2,TRBJ2-2,CASKREVDTGELFF,TGTGCCAGCAAACGGGAGGTTGACACCGGGGAGCTGTTTTTT
.,.,TRBV18,TRBJ2-2,CASSPSAGDDTGELFF,TGTGCCAGCTCACCCTCGGCAGGGGATGACACCGGGGAGCTGTTTTTT
.,.,TRBV2,TRBJ1-2,CASSLEYGYTF,TGTGCCAGCTCATTAGAGTATGGCTACACCTTC
.,TRBD1,TRBV27,TRBJ2-2,CASGRDRGNTGELFF,TGTGCCAGCGGAAGAGACAGGGGGAACACCGGGGAGCTGTTTTTT
.,.,TRBV23-1,TRBJ1-1,CASSQFAGQDTEAFF,TGCGCCAGCAGTCAATTCGCAGGGCAGGACACTGAAGCTTTCTTT
.,.,TRBV27,TRBJ2-7,CASSLTPLSNEQYF,TGTGCCAGCAGTTTAACCCCCTTAAGTAACGAGCAGTACTTC
.,TRBD2,TRBV20-1,TRBJ2-2,CSALGLAGAGELFF,TGCAGTGCCCTTGGACTAGCGGGAGCCGGGGAGCTGTTTTTT
.,.,TRBV6-1,TRBJ2-5,CASTSGIRETQYF,TGTGCCAGCACCTCAGGGATCCGAGAGACCCAGTACTTC
few,.,TRBV7-9,TRBJ2-3,CASSTRDLVVADTQYF,TGTGCCAGCAGCACCCGGGACCTAGTGGTGGCAGATACGCAGTATTTT
.,TRBD2,TRBV10-2,TRBJ2-1,CASSESRASGNNEQFF,TGCGCCAGCAGTGAGTCTAGGGCTAGCGGGAACAATGAGCAGTTCTTC
.,.,TRBV20-1,TRBJ1-1,CSALSAEFMNTEAFF,TGCAGTGCTCTATCGGCGGAATTTATGAACACTGAAGCTTTCTTT
few,TRBD2,TRBV7-2,TRBJ2-5,CASSSISLAGGETQYF,TGTGCCAGCAGCTCAATCTCGCTAGCGGGAGGGGAGACCCAGTACTTC
few,.,TRBV19,TRBJ1-5,CASSVLDSRNQPQHF,TGTGCCAGTAGTGTGTTGGACAGCCGCAATCAGCCCCAGCATTTT
few,.,TRBV20-1,TRBJ1-2,CSAPTDQNYGYTF,TGCAGTGCACCGACAGATCAAAACTATGGCTACACCTTC
.,TRBD2,TRBV12-3/TRBV12-4,TRBJ2-7,CASSFSGPGDEQYF,TGTGCCAGCAGTTTTAGCGGGCCGGGGGACGAGCAGTACTTC
.,.,TRBV6-2/TRBV6-3,TRBJ1-1,CASQTGVSEAFF,TGTGCCAGCCAAACGGGGGTGTCTGAAGCTTTCTTT
few,.,TRBV7-9,TRBJ1-1,CASSLEGVRTEAFF,TGTGCCAGCAGCTTAGAGGGGGTGAGGACTGAAGCTTTCTTT
.,.,TRBV3-1,TRBJ2-7,CASSQRSRTGYEQYF,TGTGCCAGCAGCCAACGATCCCGGACTGGCTACGAGCAGTACTTC
.,.,TRBV6-2/TRBV6-3,TRBJ2-5,CASSYKRTGTEETQYF,TGTGCCAGCAGTTACAAAAGAACCGGGACTGAAGAGACCCAGTACTTC
.,.,TRBV28,TRBJ2-5,CATTGEETQYF,TGTGCCACGACGGGGGAGGAGACCCAGTACTTC
.,TRBD1,TRBV6-1,TRBJ1-2,CASTDVGYRGRDGYTF,TGTGCCAGCACCGACGTGGGTTACAGGGGGAGAGATGGCTACACCTTC
once,.,TRBV7-9,TRBJ2-7,CASSLAAASYEQYF,TGTGCCAGCAGCTTAGCGGCAGCCTCCTACGAGCAGTACTTC
once,.,TRBV6-1,TRBJ1-5,CASSEAEGQRILISNQPQHF,TGTGCCAGCAGTGAGGCAGAAGGACAGAGAATTCTAATTAGCAATCAGCCCCAGCATTTT
.,TRBD1,TRBV5-4,TRBJ1-2,CASSLTFTGDYGYTF,TGTGCCAGCAGCCTGACTTTTACAGGGGACTATGGCTACACCTTC
few,.,TRBV7-9,TRBJ1-6,CASRGQNHNSPLHF,TGTGCCAGCAGGGGGCAGAACCATAATTCACCCCTCCACTTT
few,.,TRBV20-1,TRBJ2-3,CSARDGGSHDTQYF,TGCAGTGCTAGAGATGGTGGGAGCCACGATACGCAGTATTTT
.,.,TRBV7-9,TRBJ2-5,CASSLQQGEETQYF,TGTGCCAGCAGCCTCCAACAGGGAGAAGAGACCCAGTACTTC
few,.,TRBV20-1,TRBJ2-3,CSASMITSTASTDTQYF,TGCAGTGCTAGTATGATAACATCAACTGCTAGCACAGATACGCAGTATTTT